The next 10 T cell receptor beta chains were all read from a single sample in a study of CD8 T cells in ankylosing spondylitis. MiXCR, run by TCRdb on the 5' RACE reads, gives a single entry per CDR3 protein. The table shows 100,000 or so distinct CDR3 sequences, with around 8.3% occurring only once. Their recognized antigens are unknown. Overall study findings and caveats: Ankylosing spondylitis blood appeared to carry a characteristic TCR beta motif of roughly 8 highly homologous variants.

The specimen was blood, either unsorted or a sorted T cell fraction (not recorded which). The origin of the receptors is a male donor with ankylosing spondylitis.

The rearrangement uses TRBV27 and TRBJ2-2; either TRBD1 or TRBD2 may supply D (6 bases each). CDR1 is MNHEY and CDR2 is SMNVEV in the germline V gene (reference sequence). The V and J ends lost 8 bases and 6 bases respectively, with 13 bases between them. The CDR3 has 13 amino acids. As DNA, the CDR3 is TGTGCCAGCTCCCAAAGGGGGGCCGGGGAGCTGTTTTTT. This gives the protein CASSQRGAGELFF.

The chain employs TRBV5-6 and TRBJ2-7; D possibly corresponds to TRBD2 (6 bases). Trimming cost V 1 base and J 5 bases, with 19 bases left between them. The CDR3 is 16 residues long. Per the germline V gene, CDR1 is SGHDT and CDR2 is YYEEEE. The chain's CDR3 is CASSLSGEAVPHEQYV. DNA for the CDR3: TGTGCCAGCAGCTTGTCTGGGGAGGCGGTGCCTCACGAGCAGTACGTC.

This clonotype was seen a few times. The rearrangement joins TRBV11-2 to TRBJ2-3; D could derive from TRBD1 or TRBD2 (5 bases each). Trimming cost V 1 base and J 2 bases, with 13 bases left between them. CDR3 size: 16 residues. Looked up from germline, CDR1 is SGHAT and CDR2 is FQNNGV. CDR3 nucleotides: TGTGCCAGCAGCTTAGTATTACTGGGGACCACAGATACGCAGTATTTT. Protein sequence: CASSLVLLGTTDTQYF.

The table lists this clonotype with many counts. This rearrangement joins TRBV15 to TRBJ1-1, with 7 nucleotides matching TRBD1. CDR1 and CDR2 from the germline V gene are LNHNV and YYDKDF (reference sequence). Trimming at V came to 3 bases and at J to 0 bases, leaving 10 bases not matched to a gene. The CDR3 consists of 17 residues. The CDR3 protein is CATSSLPGQLMNTEAFF. The CDR3 DNA reads TGTGCCACCAGCAGCTTACCGGGACAGTTAATGAACACTGAAGCTTTCTTT.

This clonotype was detected ten times or more. The chain links TRBV7-9 to TRBJ2-4; D might be TRBD1 or TRBD2, each matching 5 bases. The CDR3 is 13 amino acids. The V and J ends lost 6 bases and 8 bases respectively, with 14 bases between them. CDR1 is SEHNR, CDR2 FQNEAQ, per germline (reference sequence). This chain's CDR3 is CASRSVGEDIQYF. The CDR3 DNA sequence: TGTGCCAGCAGATCCGTGGGGGAAGACATTCAGTACTTC.

This clonotype was seen a few times. The J gene is TRBJ2-3, the V gene TRBV15; a possible D gene is TRBD2 (6 bases). The CDR3 extends over 17 amino acids. The V end was cut by 0 bases, the J end by 1 base, with 14 bases between. The germline V gene encodes CDR1 LNHNV and CDR2 YYDKDF (reference sequence). CDR3 bases: TGTGCCACCAGCAGAGACCCCCTCGCTAGCGGCACAGATACGCAGTATTTT. Encoded protein: CATSRDPLASGTDTQYF.

In this sample, this clonotype turned up a few times. This sequence joins TRBV7-9 and TRBJ1-1; D is unresolved. This CDR3 contains 12 residues. V was trimmed by 11 bases and J by 2 bases, leaving 12 bases between them. In germline, CDR1 is SEHNR, CDR2 FQNEAQ (reference sequence). This CDR3 reads CASRAANTEAFF. The CDR3 bases are TGTGCCTCGAGGGCAGCTAACACTGAAGCTTTCTTT.

This clonotype was seen many times. J is TRBJ1-3 and V is TRBV12-3 or TRBV12-4; unclear D gene. The CDR3 extends over 15 amino acids. V was trimmed by 0 bases and J by 5 bases, leaving 11 bases between them. CDR3 loop: CASSLATDGRNTIYF. The CDR3 nucleotides are TGTGCCAGCAGTTTAGCCACGGACGGACGAAACACCATATATTTT.

The chain carries TRBV4-2 and TRBJ1-1; a weak D match, TRBD1 (5 bases). The CDR3 length is 12 residues. The V gene lost 3 bases and the J gene lost 3 bases, with 5 bases spanning the gap. Germline assignment: CDR1 LGHNA and CDR2 YNFKEQ. CDR3 region: CASSQGDTEAFF. As DNA, the CDR3 is TGTGCCAGCAGCCAGGGGGACACTGAAGCTTTCTTT.

Only a few counts were recorded for this clonotype. The V call is TRBV5-1, the J call TRBJ2-7; possibly TRBD1 or TRBD2 for D (7 bases each). From germline, CDR1 is SGHRS and CDR2 YFSETQ. The germline V and J ends were trimmed by 4 bases and 5 bases, with 22 bases remaining between them. The CDR3 runs to 16 residues. Here the CDR3 DNA reads TGCGCCAGCAGCGGGGACAGCCGGGACTATCCTAACGAGCAGTACTTC. Residues: CASSGDSRDYPNEQYF.